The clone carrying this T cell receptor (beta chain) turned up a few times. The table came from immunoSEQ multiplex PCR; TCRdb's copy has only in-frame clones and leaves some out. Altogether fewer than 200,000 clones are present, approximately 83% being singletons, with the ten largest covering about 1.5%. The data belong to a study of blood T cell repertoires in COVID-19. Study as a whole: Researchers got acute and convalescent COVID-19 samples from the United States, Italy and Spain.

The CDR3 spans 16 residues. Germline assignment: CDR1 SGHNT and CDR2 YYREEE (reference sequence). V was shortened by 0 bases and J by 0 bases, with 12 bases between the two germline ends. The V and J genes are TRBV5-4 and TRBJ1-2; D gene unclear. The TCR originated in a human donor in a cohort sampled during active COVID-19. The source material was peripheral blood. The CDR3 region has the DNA TGTGCCAGCAGCTTGGTTAGCGCACCCCCTAACTATGGCTACACCTTC. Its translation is CASSLVSAPPNYGYTF.